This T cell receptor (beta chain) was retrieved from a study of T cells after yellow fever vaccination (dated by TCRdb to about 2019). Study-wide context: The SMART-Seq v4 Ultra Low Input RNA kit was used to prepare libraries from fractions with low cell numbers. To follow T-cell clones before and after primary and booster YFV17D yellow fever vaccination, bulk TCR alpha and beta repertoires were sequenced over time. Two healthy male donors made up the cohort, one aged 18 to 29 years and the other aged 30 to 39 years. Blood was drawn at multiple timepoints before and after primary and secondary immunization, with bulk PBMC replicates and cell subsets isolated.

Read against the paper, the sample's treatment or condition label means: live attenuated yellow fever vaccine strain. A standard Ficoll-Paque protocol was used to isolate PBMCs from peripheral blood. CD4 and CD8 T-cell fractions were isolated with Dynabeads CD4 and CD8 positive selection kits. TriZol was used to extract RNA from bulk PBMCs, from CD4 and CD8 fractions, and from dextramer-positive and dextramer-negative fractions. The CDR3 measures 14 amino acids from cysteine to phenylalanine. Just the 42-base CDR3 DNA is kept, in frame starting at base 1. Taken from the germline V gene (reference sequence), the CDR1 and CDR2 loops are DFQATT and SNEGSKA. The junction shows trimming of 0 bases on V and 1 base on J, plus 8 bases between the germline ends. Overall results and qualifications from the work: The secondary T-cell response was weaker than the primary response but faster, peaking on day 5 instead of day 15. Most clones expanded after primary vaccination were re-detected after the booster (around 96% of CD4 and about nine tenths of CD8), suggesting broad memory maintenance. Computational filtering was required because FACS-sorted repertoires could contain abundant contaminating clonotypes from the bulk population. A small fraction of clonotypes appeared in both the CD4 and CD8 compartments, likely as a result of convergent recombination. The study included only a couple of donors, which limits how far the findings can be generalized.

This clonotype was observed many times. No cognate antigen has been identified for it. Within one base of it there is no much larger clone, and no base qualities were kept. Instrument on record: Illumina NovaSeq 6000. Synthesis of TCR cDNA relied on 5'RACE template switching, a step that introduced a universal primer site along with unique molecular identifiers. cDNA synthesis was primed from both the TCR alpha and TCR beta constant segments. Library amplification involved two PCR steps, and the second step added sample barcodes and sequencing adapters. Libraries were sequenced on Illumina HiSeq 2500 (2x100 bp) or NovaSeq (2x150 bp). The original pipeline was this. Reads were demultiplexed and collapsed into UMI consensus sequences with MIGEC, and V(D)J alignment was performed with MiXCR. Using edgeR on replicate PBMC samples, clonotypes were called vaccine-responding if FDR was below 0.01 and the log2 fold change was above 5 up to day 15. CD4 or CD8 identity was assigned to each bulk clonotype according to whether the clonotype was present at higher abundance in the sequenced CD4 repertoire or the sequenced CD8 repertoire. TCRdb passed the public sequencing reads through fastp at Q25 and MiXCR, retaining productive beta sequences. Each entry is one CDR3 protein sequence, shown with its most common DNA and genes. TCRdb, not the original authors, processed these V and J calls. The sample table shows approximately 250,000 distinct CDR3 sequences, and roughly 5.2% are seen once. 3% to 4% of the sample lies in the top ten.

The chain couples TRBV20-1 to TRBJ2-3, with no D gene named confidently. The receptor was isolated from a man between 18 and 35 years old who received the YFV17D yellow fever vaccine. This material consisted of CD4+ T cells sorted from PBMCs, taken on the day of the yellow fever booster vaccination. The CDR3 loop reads CSARDSSGTDTQYF. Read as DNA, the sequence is TGCAGTGCTAGAGATTCGAGCGGCACAGATACGCAGTATTTT.